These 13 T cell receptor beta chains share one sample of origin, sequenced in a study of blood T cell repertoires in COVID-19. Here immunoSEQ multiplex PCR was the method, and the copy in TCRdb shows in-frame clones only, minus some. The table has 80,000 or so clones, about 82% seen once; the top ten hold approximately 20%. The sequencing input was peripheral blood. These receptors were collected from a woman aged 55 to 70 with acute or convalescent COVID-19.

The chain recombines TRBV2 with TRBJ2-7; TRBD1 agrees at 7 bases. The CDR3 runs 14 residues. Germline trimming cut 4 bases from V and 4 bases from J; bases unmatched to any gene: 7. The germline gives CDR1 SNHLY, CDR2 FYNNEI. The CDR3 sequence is CASSGSGTVYEQYF. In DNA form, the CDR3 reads TGTGCCAGCAGTGGGTCAGGGACAGTGTACGAGCAGTACTTC.

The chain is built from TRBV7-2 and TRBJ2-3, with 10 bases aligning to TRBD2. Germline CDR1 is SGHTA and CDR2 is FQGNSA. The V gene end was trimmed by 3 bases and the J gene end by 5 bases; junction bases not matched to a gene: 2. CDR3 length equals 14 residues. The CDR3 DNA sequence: TGTGCCAGCAGCTTCATAGCGGGGGGAGATACGCAGTATTTT. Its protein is CASSFIAGGDTQYF.

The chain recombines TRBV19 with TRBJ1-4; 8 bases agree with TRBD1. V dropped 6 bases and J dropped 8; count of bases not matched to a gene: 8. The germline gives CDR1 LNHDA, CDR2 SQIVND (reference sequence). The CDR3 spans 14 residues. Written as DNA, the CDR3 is TGTGCCAGTAGGAGAGGACAGGGATACGAAAAACTGTTTTTT. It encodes CASRRGQGYEKLFF.

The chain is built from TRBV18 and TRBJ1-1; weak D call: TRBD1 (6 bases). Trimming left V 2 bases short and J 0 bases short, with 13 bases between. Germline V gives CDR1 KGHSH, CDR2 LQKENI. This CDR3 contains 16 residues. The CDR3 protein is CASSPGGKTMNTEAFF. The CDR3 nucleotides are TGTGCCAGCTCACCAGGGGGCAAGACTATGAACACTGAAGCTTTCTTT.

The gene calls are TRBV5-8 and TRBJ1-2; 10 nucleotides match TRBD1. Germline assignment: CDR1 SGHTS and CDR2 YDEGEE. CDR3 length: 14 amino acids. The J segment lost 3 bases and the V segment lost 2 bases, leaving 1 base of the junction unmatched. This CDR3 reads CASSFGTGDYGYTF. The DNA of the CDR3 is TGTGCCAGCAGCTTCGGGACAGGGGACTATGGCTACACCTTC.

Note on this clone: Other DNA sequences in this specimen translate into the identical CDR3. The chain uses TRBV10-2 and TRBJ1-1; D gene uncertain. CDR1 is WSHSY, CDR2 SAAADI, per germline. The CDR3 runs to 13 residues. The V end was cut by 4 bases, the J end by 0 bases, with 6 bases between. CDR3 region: CASSAGVNTEAFF. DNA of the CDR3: TGCGCCAGCAGTGCCGGGGTGAACACTGAAGCTTTCTTT.

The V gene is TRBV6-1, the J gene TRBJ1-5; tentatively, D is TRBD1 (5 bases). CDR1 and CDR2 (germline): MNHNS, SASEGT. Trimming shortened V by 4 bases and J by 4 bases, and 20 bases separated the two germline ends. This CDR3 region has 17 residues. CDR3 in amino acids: CASSVRPPGTGNQPQHF. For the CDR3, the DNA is TGTGCCAGCAGTGTCCGCCCTCCCGGGACTGGGAATCAGCCCCAGCATTTT.

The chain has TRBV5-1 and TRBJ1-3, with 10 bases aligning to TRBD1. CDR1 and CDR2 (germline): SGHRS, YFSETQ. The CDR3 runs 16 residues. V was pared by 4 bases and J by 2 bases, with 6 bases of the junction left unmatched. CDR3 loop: CASSVPGTGAGNTIYF. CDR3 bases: TGCGCCAGCAGCGTCCCCGGGACAGGGGCTGGAAACACCATATATTTT.

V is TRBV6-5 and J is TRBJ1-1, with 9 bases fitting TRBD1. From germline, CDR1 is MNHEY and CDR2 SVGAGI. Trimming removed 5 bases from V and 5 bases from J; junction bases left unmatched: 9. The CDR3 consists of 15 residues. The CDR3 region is CASSPLGTGKTEAFF. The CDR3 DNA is TGTGCCAGCAGTCCTCTCGGGACAGGGAAGACTGAAGCTTTCTTT.

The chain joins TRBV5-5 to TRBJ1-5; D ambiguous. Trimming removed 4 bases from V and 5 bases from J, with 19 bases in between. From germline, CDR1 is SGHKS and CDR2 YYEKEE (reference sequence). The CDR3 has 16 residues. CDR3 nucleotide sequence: TGTGCCAGCAGCCCGGACGGGGATCTACGGGATCAGCCCCAGCATTTT. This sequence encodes CASSPDGDLRDQPQHF.

CDR3 in amino acids: CASSDQSRDRGDGYTF. The CDR3 nucleotides are TGTGCCAGCAGTGACCAATCAAGGGACAGGGGAGATGGCTACACCTTC. The J gene is TRBJ1-2, the V gene TRBV6-4; TRBD1 matches at 10 bases. Trimming took 2 bases from V and 6 from J; bases not matched to a gene: 9. The CDR3 is 16 residues long. Germline V gene lookup returns CDR1 MRHNA and CDR2 SNTAGT.

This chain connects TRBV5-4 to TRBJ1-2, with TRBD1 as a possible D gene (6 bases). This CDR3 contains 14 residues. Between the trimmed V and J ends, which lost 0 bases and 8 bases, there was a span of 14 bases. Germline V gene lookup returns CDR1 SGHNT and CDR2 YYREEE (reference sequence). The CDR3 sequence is CASSLGTGRDGYTF. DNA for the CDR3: TGTGCCAGCAGCTTGGGAACAGGGAGGGACGGCTACACCTTC.

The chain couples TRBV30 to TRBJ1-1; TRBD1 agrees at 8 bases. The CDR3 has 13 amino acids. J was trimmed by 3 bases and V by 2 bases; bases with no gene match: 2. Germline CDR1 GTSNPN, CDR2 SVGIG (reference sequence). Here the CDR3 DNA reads TGTGCCTGGAGTAAGGACAGGGACACTGAAGCTTTCTTT. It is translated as CAWSKDRDTEAFF.